These 18 T cell receptor beta chains came from one sample sequenced in a study of identical twins' blood T cells. From the 5' RACE reads, TCRdb called clonotypes with MiXCR, one entry per CDR3 protein. The table has a few hundred thousand distinct CDR3 sequences, 25% to 35% seen once. The sequenced sample consisted of PBMCs. The receptors originated from a woman between 18 and 55 years old in good health.

The gene calls are TRBV12-3 or TRBV12-4 and TRBJ1-1; D ambiguous. The CDR3 totals 14 residues. Trimming took 1 base from V and 4 from J, leaving 10 bases between them. In nucleotides, the CDR3 is TGTGCCAGCAGTTTAGGGGTGGGTGCCACTGAAGCTTTCTTT. Its translation: CASSLGVGATEAFF.

The DNA of the CDR3 is TGCGCCAGCAGCCGTAAGACTAGCCCCAACACAGATACGCAGTATTTT. This codes for CASSRKTSPNTDTQYF. The rearrangement uses TRBV5-1 and TRBJ2-3; 7 bases map to TRBD2. After removal of 4 bases from V and 2 bases from J, the junction contained 10 bases not matched to a gene. This CDR3 comprises 16 residues. Germline loops: CDR1 SGHRS, CDR2 YFSETQ.

This clonotype occurred a few times. The chain has TRBV4-1 and TRBJ2-1; 12 bases are a match to TRBD2. Germline V gene data show CDR1 as MGHRA and CDR2 as YSYEKL. The length of the CDR3 is 15 residues. J gave up 8 bases and V 1 base, and 3 bases lay outside the gene matches. The CDR3 loop reads CASSQASGRAYEQFF. CDR3 DNA: TGCGCCAGCAGCCAAGCTAGCGGGAGGGCCTATGAGCAGTTCTTC.

This clonotype was seen repeatedly, ten times or more. The rearrangement joins TRBV19 to TRBJ1-5, with D unresolved. V lost 7 bases to trimming and J lost 9 bases, with 13 bases between them. There are 12 residues in the CDR3. CDR1 and CDR2 (germline): LNHDA, SQIVND (reference sequence). The CDR3 reads CASNDGTRPQHF. CDR3 nucleotide sequence: TGTGCCAGTAACGACGGTACTCGGCCCCAGCATTTT.

This clonotype was detected a few times. This chain links TRBV29-1 with TRBJ2-7, with TRBD2 identical over 9 bases. Germline V CDR1 and CDR2: SQVTM, ANQGSEA. The CDR3 runs to 13 residues. The ends lost 3 bases at V and 7 bases at J; junction bases unmatched: 7. DNA for the CDR3: TGCAGCGTTGATGCTAGCGGGGTGGGTGAGCAGTACTTC. Translation gives CSVDASGVGEQYF.

This clonotype was seen only a few times. J is TRBJ1-4 and V is TRBV12-3 or TRBV12-4, with unresolved D. This CDR3 region has 13 residues. Trimming stripped 2 bases from V and 8 bases from J, with 9 bases between. The CDR3: CASSLMAREKLFF. The CDR3 coding sequence is TGTGCCAGCAGTTTAATGGCGAGGGAAAAACTGTTTTTT.

A few counts support this clonotype. V is TRBV20-1 and J is TRBJ1-1; D is possibly TRBD1 (5 bases). The length of the CDR3 is 14 residues. CDR1 is DFQATT and CDR2 is SNEGSKA in the germline V gene (reference sequence). V was shortened by 0 bases and J by 1 base, with 9 bases between the two germline ends. CDR3 loop: CSARDGGWNTEAFF. DNA for the CDR3: TGCAGTGCTAGAGATGGGGGATGGAACACTGAAGCTTTCTTT.

The V and J genes are TRBV11-2 and TRBJ2-5, with TRBD2 matching 9 bases. The V and J ends lost 0 bases and 4 bases, in that order; junction bases with no gene match: 9. Germline V gene sequence: CDR1 SGHAT, CDR2 FQNNGV. The CDR3 loop spans 17 amino acids. The DNA for the CDR3 is TGTGCCAGCAGCTTAGATTGGGCTAGCGGGACTCTAGAGACCCAGTACTTC. Translating gives CASSLDWASGTLETQYF.

The chain has TRBV12-3 or TRBV12-4 and TRBJ1-5; D may be TRBD1 (5 bases). CDR3 length: 16 amino acids. Deletions cut 5 bases from V and 2 bases from J, with 16 bases between. The CDR3 DNA reads TGTGCCAGCAGTCCCCAGGGTATGATGCGCAATCAGCCCCAGCATTTT. This gives the protein CASSPQGMMRNQPQHF.

J is TRBJ1-2 and V is TRBV20-1, with 10 nucleotides matching TRBD1. The V segment lost 6 bases and the J segment 1 base; nucleotides outside the gene matches: 5. Looked up from germline, CDR1 is DFQATT and CDR2 is SNEGSKA (reference sequence). The CDR3 has 14 amino acids. DNA for the CDR3: TGCAGTGCGCCGACAGGGGGCTTTAACTATGGCTACACCTTC. It specifies CSAPTGGFNYGYTF.

This clonotype was detected ten times or more. The CDR3 reads CASGSRQGLANYGYTF. In DNA, the CDR3 is TGTGCTAGTGGTTCGCGACAGGGTCTAGCTAACTATGGCTACACCTTC. The rearrangement uses TRBV12-5 and TRBJ1-2; 7 nucleotides line up with TRBD1. The CDR3 is 16 amino acids. Germline CDR1 LGHNT, CDR2 FRNRAP. J gave up 0 bases and V 4 bases, and 8 bases lay outside the gene matches.

V gene TRBV19 combines with J gene TRBJ1-2; 7 nucleotides agree with TRBD1. Germline CDR1 and CDR2: LNHDA and SQIVND (reference sequence). The CDR3 has 15 residues. Trimming at V came to 3 bases and at J to 4 bases, leaving 8 bases not matched to a gene. Written as DNA, the CDR3 is TGTGCCAGTAGTATGTTAGGACAGGTGACCTATGGCTACACCTTC. Translating gives CASSMLGQVTYGYTF. The whole variable domain, filled in from reference TRBV19 and TRBJ1-2, reads DGGITQSPKYLFRKEGQNVTLSCEQNLNHDAMYWYRQDPGQGLRLIYYSQIVNDFQKGDIAEGYSVSREKKESFPLTVTSAQKNPTAFYLCASSMLGQVTYGYTFGSGTRLTVV.

The sample holds a few counts of this clonotype. The chain carries TRBV5-6 and TRBJ2-1, with 11 bases lining up with TRBD2. The trim removed 7 bases at V and 4 bases at J, leaving 10 bases unmatched. The V gene's germline CDR1 is SGHDT and CDR2 YYEEEE. CDR3 length equals 16 residues. CDR3 residues: CASQGPGLAVYNEQFF. DNA of the CDR3: TGTGCCAGCCAGGGCCCGGGACTAGCGGTTTACAATGAGCAGTTCTTC.

For this clonotype: One end of the junction fails to match germline, which may point to a read error. V is TRBV11-3 and J is TRBJ1-1; unclear D gene. The CDR3 covers 15 residues. Germline CDR1 and CDR2: SGHNT and YENEEA. The CDR3 DNA is TGTGCCAGCACCTTACCGGAGGTACGGCACACTGAAGCTTTCTTT. Translation gives CASTLPEVRHTEAFF. Full variable domain (rest looked up from reference TRBV11-3 and TRBJ1-1): EAGVVQSPRYKIIEKKQPVAFWCNPISGHNTLYWYLQNLGQGPELLIRYENEEAVDDSQLPKDRFSAERLKGVDSTLKIQPAELGDSAVYLCASTLPEVRHTEAFFGQGTRLTVV.

As regards this clonotype: An end of the junction does not agree with germline; a read error may underlie this. V usage is TRBV7-2 and J usage is TRBJ1-2, with D possibly matching TRBD1 (5 bases). The CDR3 has 12 amino acids. Germline CDR1 reads SGHTA; CDR2 reads FQGNSA. This CDR3 is CVSSRDFYGYTF. The CDR3 DNA sequence: TGTGTCAGCAGCAGGGATTTTTATGGCTACACCTTC.

The chain joins TRBV7-8 to TRBJ1-3; D gene unclear. V was clipped by 1 base and J by 0 bases, with 10 bases between them. The CDR3 contains 16 residues. CDR1 is SGHVS and CDR2 is FQNEAQ in the germline V gene. CDR3 bases: TGTGCCAGCAGCTTAGTAGACCTTGGCTCTGGAAACACCATATATTTT. Residues: CASSLVDLGSGNTIYF. Based on the CDR3 plus reference TRBV7-8 and TRBJ1-3, the full variable domain is GAGVSQSPRYKVAKRGQDVALRCDPISGHVSLFWYQQALGQGPEFLTYFQNEAQLDKSGLPSDRFFAERPEGSVSTLKIQRTQQEDSAVYLCASSLVDLGSGNTIYFGEGSWLTVV.

V and J are TRBV7-2 and TRBJ1-2; D is unresolved. CDR1 is SGHTA and CDR2 is FQGNSA in the germline V gene. This CDR3 is 13 amino acids long. The germline V and J ends were trimmed by 4 bases and 7 bases, with 13 bases remaining between them. For the CDR3, the DNA is TGTGCCAGCAGCTCTAATATGTTTAGTGGCTACACCTTC. Amino acid sequence: CASSSNMFSGYTF.

The chain has TRBV2 and TRBJ2-2; TRBD1 matches 9 bases. V lost 10 bases, J lost 3 bases, and 12 bases stayed unmatched. The CDR3 is 16 amino acids. CDR1 and CDR2 from the germline V gene are SNHLY and FYNNEI. In nucleotides, the CDR3 is TGTGCCATCATCCCCCGGGACAGGGAGTACACCGGGGAGCTGTTTTTT. Its translation: CAIIPRDREYTGELFF.